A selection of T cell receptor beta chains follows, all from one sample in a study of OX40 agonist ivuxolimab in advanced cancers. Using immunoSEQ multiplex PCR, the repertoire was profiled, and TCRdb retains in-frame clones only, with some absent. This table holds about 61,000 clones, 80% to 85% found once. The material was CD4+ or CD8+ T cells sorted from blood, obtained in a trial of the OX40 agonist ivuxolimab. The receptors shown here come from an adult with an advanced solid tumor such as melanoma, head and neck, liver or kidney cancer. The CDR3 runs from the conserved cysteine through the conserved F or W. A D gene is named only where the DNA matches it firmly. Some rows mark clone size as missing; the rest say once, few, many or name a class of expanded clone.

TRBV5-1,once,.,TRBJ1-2,TGCGCCAGCAGCCCGTGGGACACCGCCGGGGGCTATGGCTACACCTTC,CASSPWDTAGGYGYTF
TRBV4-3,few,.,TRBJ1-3,TGCGCCAGCAGCCTCGAAGAAACTGGAAACACCATATATTTT,CASSLEETGNTIYF
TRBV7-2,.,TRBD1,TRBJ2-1,TGTGCCAGCAGACCCGGGACAGGGTCCCAGTTCTTC,CASRPGTGSQFF
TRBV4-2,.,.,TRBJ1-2,TGTGCCAGCAGCCAAGATAGGACAACGGATGGCTACACCTTC,CASSQDRTTDGYTF
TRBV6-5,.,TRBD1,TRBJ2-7,TGTGCCAGCGCCAGGGGGCCAAGGGAGCAGTACTTC,CASARGPREQYF
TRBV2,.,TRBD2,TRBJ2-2,TGTGCCAGCAGCGGGGGACTAGCGGGGGTCACCGGGGAGCTGTTTTTT,CASSGGLAGVTGELFF
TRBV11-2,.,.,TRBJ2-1,TGTGCCAGCAGCTTAGATGTGGATGAGCAGTTCTTC,CASSLDVDEQFF
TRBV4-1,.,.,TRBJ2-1,TGCGCCAGCAGCCAAGAGGAGTGGGCCTACAATGAGCAGTTCTTC,CASSQEEWAYNEQFF
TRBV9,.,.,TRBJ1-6,TGTGCCAGCGGACAGAACAATTCACCCCTCCACTTT,CASGQNNSPLHF
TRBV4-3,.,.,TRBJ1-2,TGCGCCAGCAGCCAAGGGTTTGGGGGCGACTATGGCTACACCTTC,CASSQGFGGDYGYTF
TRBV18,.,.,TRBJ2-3,TGTGCCAGCTCACTCCACAGCACAGATACGCAGTATTTT,CASSLHSTDTQYF
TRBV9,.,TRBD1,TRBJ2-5,TGTGCCAGCAGCGGACAGGGTAGAGAGACCCAGTACTTC,CASSGQGRETQYF
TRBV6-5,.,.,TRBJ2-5,TGTGCCAGCAGACCTCGACAGGGGAGGGAAGAGACCCAGTACTTC,CASRPRQGREETQYF
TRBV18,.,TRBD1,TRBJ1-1,TGTGCCAGCAGGGACAGGGAAGGGGCGAACACTGAAGCTTTCTTT,CASRDREGANTEAFF
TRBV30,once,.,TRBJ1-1,TGTGCCTGGAGTGTAGAAGTAGGGGGCACTGAAGCTTTCTTT,CAWSVEVGGTEAFF
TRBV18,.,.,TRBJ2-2,TGTGCCAGCTCACCTCAGGGAACCGGGGAGCTGTTTTTT,CASSPQGTGELFF
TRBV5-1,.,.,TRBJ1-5,TGCGCCAGCAGCGCCGATAGCAATCAGCCCCAGCATTTT,CASSADSNQPQHF
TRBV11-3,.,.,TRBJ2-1,TGTGCCAGCAGCTTACTACAGACTTCCTCCGAGCAGTTCTTC,CASSLLQTSSEQFF
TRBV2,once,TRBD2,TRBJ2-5,TGTGCCAGCAGACTGGGAGAGGGACTAGCGGAAGAGACCCAGTACTTC,CASRLGEGLAEETQYF
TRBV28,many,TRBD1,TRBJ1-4,TGTGCCAGCAGCCTCGGACAGGGACATGAAAAACTGTTTTTT,CASSLGQGHEKLFF
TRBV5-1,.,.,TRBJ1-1,TGCGCCAGCACGCGGAGCTCCATGAACACTGAAGCTTTCTTT,CASTRSSMNTEAFF
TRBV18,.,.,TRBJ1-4,TGTGCCAGCTTAACAGGGACAAATGAAAAACTGTTTTTT,CASLTGTNEKLFF
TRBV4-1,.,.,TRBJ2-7,TGCGCCAGCAGCCAAGACTTTGGGACACATGACCCCTACGAGCAGTACTTC,CASSQDFGTHDPYEQYF
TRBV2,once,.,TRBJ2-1,TGTGCCAGCAGTGAGTTTACTGAGCAGTTCTTC,CASSEFTEQFF
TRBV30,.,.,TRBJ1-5,TGTGCCTGGAATTTCGGGGTTGGGCAGCCCCAGCATTTT,CAWNFGVGQPQHF
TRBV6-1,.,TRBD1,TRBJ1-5,TGTGCCAGCAGTGAATTGGGACAGGGTAATCAGCCCCAGCATTTT,CASSELGQGNQPQHF
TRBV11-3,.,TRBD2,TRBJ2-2,TGTGCCAGCAGCTTAGTGGCGGAGGCTAGCGGGGGGGAGAACACCGGGGAGCTGTTTTTT,CASSLVAEASGGENTGELFF
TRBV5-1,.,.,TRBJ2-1,TGCGCCAGCAGCTTGGGAATCGACAATGAGCAGTTCTTC,CASSLGIDNEQFF
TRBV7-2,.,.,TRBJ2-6,TGTGCCAGCAGCCTAGTAGGGTTGGGGGCCAACGTCCTGACTTTC,CASSLVGLGANVLTF
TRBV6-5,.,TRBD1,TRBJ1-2,TGTGCCAGCAGTTACTCAGGGGGCGCGGTGTTCGGTGGCTACACCTTC,CASSYSGGAVFGGYTF
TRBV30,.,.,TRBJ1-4,TGTGCCTGGAGGGAGGGGGGGATAGGTGAAAAACTGTTTTTT,CAWREGGIGEKLFF
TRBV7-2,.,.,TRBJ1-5,TGTGCCAGCAGCTTTTCAGGGAATAGCAATCAGCCCCAGCATTTT,CASSFSGNSNQPQHF
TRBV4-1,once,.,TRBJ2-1,TGCGCCAGCAGCCACCCCATCGGTCAGGTTCGAGAGCAGTTCTTC,CASSHPIGQVREQFF
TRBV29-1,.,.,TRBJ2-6,TGCAGCGTTGCATCGGATACTGGGGCCAACGTCCTGACTTTC,CSVASDTGANVLTF
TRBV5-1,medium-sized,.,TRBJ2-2,TGCGCCAGCAGCTTGGTTCCAGGGCCAAGCATGGAGCTGTTTTTT,CASSLVPGPSMELFF
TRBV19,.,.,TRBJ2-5,TGTGCCAGTAGTATAGGTCTTCAAGAGACCCAGTACTTC,CASSIGLQETQYF
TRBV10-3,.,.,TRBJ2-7,TGTGCCATCGGAGCACAGGCCGAGCAGTACTTC,CAIGAQAEQYF
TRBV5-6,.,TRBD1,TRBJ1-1,TGTGCCAGCAGCCAAGACAGGGATACTGAAGCTTTCTTT,CASSQDRDTEAFF
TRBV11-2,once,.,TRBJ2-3,TGTGCCAGCAGCGCCGGGTCAAACACAGATACGCAGTATTTT,CASSAGSNTDTQYF
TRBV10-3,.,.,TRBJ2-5,TGTGCCATCAGTGGACACGCTAACCAAGAGACCCAGTACTTC,CAISGHANQETQYF
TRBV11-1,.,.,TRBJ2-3,TGTGCCAGCAGCCCCCGGGGAGAGCGCACAGATACGCAGTATTTT,CASSPRGERTDTQYF
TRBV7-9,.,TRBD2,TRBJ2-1,TGTGCCAGCAGCCCGCGGGGGGGGGATGAGCAGTTCTTC,CASSPRGGDEQFF
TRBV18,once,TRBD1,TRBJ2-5,TGTGCCAGCTCACCGCGACAGGGGGCGCGAGAGACCCAGTACTTC,CASSPRQGARETQYF
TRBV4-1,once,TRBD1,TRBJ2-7,TGCGCCAGCAGCCAGACGGCTGGGACAGGGGGCTACGAGCAGTACTTC,CASSQTAGTGGYEQYF
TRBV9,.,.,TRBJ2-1,TGTGCCAGCAGCGTAGGGGCAGGGACGGATGAGCAGTTCTTC,CASSVGAGTDEQFF
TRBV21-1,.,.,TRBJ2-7,TGTGCCAGCAGCAAGGAATTCGGTCAGTTGTACGAGCAGTACTTC,CASSKEFGQLYEQYF
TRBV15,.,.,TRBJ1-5,TGTGCCACCAGCAGAGATCATAATCAGCCCCAGCATTTT,CATSRDHNQPQHF
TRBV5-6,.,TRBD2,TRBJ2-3,TGTGCCAGCAGCCTACCCGGGCTAGCGGGGGGGCGGACGCAGTATTTT,CASSLPGLAGGRTQYF
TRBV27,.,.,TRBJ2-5,TGTGCCAGCAGTTCGGCGGGGGCCTTCCAAGAGACCCAGTACTTC,CASSSAGAFQETQYF
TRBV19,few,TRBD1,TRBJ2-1,TGTGCCAGTAGTGCCGGGACAGGGGGTGGAGAGCAGTTCTTC,CASSAGTGGGEQFF
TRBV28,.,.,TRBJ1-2,TGTGCCAGCAGTTTTGGAGGTGTGCCTTCCTATGGCTACACCTTC,CASSFGGVPSYGYTF
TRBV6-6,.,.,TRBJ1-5,TGTGCCGGTGGGCTCTATAGCAATCAGCCCCAGCATTTT,CAGGLYSNQPQHF
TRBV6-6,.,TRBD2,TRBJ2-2,TGTGCCAGCACCACCCGGGGGGGGAACACCGGGGAGCTGTTTTTT,CASTTRGGNTGELFF
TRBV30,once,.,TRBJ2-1,TGTGCCTGGAGTGTTAGCGATGAGCAGTTCTTC,CAWSVSDEQFF